The sequence of this T cell receptor (beta chain) was determined in a study of blood T cell repertoires in COVID-19. About the study: Acute and convalescent COVID-19 specimens originated in the United States, Italy and Spain. PBMCs, B-cell-depleted T cells, or T cells provided the cDNA or gDNA that made up the material.

The CDR3 contains 13 residues. CDR1 and CDR2 (germline): SNHLY, FYNNEI. V lost 4 bases to trimming and J lost 2 bases; unmatched junction nucleotides: 2. As handled by the study authors: Estimated nucleated cell counts came from reference gene primer amplification. Produced via immunoSEQ multiplex PCR; TCRdb's table is partial and in-frame only. D and trimming were read from the DNA, whereas the V and J calls and clone size are those reported in that table. The table shows about 150,000 clones, with around 82% occurring only once. The sequenced material came from peripheral blood. This sequence joins TRBV2 and TRBJ2-7; 7 nucleotides match TRBD1. The clonotype comes from a man in his fifties or sixties with acute or convalescent COVID-19. As DNA, the CDR3 is TGTGCCAGCAGTGTGCAGGGGGCCTACGAGCAGTACTTC. This sequence encodes CASSVQGAYEQYF. Supplemented by reference TRBV2 and TRBJ2-7, the full variable domain reads EPEVTQTPSHQVTQMGQEVILRCVPISNHLYFYWYRQILGQKVEFLVSFYNNEISEKSEIFDDQFSVERPDGSNFTLKIRSTKLEDSAMYFCASSVQGAYEQYFGPGTRLTVT.